This TCR beta chain was recorded in a study of T-cell memory formation after mild COVID-19. The wider study: TCR clusters were largely donor specific. The study's findings and limits: Pre-infection memory held some responding clones, suggesting pre-existing cross-reactive T cells responded. CD4/CD8 balance held among clones contracting day 15 to 85, and later expanders leaned CD4+. CD8+ contracting clones occupied EMRA, while CD4+ ones occupied mainly CM and EM.

TCRdb re-derived calls from the 5' RACE reads in MiXCR, one entry per CDR3 protein. The data show more than 350,000 distinct CDR3 sequences, about 17% seen once. This CDR3 contains 16 residues. Concerning this clonotype: Its antigen is as yet unknown.

This receptor was taken from a man aged 18 to 30 who had mild COVID-19 (a few samples of this study predate the infection). Cell type and time point are not known. V is TRBV21-1 and J is TRBJ2-3; TRBD1, the table's D call, lacks a check against the DNA. TRBV21-1 is given as a pseudogene. Sequenced: PBMCs or a T cell subset sorted from them (not recorded which). The CDR3 reads CASSPRPGSRTDTQYF. The CDR3 bases are TGTGCCAGCAGCCCACGCCCAGGGTCTAGGACAGATACGCAGTATTTT.